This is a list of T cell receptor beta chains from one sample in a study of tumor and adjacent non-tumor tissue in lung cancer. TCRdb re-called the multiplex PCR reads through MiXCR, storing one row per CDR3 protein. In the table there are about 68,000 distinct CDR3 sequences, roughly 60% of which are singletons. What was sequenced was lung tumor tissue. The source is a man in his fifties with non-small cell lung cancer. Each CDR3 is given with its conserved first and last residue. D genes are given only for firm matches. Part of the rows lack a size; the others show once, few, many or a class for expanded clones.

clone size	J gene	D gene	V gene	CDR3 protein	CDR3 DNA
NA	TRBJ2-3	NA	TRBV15	CATSPPGDTQYF	TGTGCCACCAGCCCCCCAGGGGATACGCAGTATTTT
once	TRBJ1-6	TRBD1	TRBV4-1	CASSSGGVINSPLHF	TGCGCCAGCAGTTCAGGGGGGGTAATAAATTCACCCCTCCACTTT
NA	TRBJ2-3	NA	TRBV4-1	CASMILAGGVGTDTQYF	TGCGCCAGCATGATCCTAGCCGGGGGTGTAGGGACAGATACGCAGTATTTT
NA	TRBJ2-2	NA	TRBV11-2	CVSTTARGSLTGELFF	TGTGTCAGCACTACAGCGAGGGGCTCCCTCACCGGGGAGCTGTTTTTT
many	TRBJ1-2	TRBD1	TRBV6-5	CASSSGTGMYGYTF	TGTGCCAGCAGTTCCGGGACAGGGATGTATGGCTACACCTTC
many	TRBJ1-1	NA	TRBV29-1	CSACDTAGTEAFF	TGCAGCGCCTGTGACACAGCGGGCACTGAAGCTTTCTTT
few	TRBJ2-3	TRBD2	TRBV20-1	CSAISGTTDTQYF	TGCAGTGCTATTAGCGGGACCACAGATACGCAGTATTTT
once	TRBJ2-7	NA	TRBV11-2	CASSMGGNGQYF	TGTGCAAGCAGCATGGGGGGCAATGGGCAGTACTTC
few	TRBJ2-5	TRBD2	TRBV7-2	CASSLDGRERRKYF	TGTGCCAGCAGCTTAGATGGGCGGGAGAGGCGAAAGTACTTC
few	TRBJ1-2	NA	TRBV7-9	CASSLLSSYTF	TGTGCCAGCAGCTTATTGAGTAGCTACACCTTC
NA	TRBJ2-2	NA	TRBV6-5	CASRVGRSAGELFF	TGTGCCAGCAGGGTGGGGAGATCCGCCGGGGAGCTGTTTTTT
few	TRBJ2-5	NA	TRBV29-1	CSVGLTSRRGGTQYF	TGCAGCGTCGGGCTGACTAGCAGGAGAGGGGGGACCCAGTACTTC
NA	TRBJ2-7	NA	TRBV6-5	CASSSPSVGAYEQYF	TGTGCCAGCAGTTCCCCAAGCGTGGGGGCGTACGAGCAGTATTTC
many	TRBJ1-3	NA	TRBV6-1	CASSSSWGVAGNTIYF	TGTGCCAGCAGTTCCTCCTGGGGGGTTGCTGGAAACACCATATATTTT
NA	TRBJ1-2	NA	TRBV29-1	CSAELVQLVGYNF	TGCAGCGCTGAATTGGTCCAGCTGGTTGGCTACAACTTC
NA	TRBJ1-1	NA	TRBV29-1	CSVTVTKNAEAFF	TGCAGCGTTACCGTGACAAAGAACGCTGAAGCTTTCTTT
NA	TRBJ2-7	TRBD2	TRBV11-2	CASSHPGTSGYEQYF	TGTGCCAGCAGCCACCCCGGGACTAGCGGATACGAGCAGTACTTC
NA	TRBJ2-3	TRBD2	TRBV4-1	CASSTGGLAETDTQYF	TGCGCCAGCAGCACGGGGGGACTAGCGGAGACAGATACGCAGTATTTT
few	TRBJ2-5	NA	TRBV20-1	CSARDPTGAETQYF	TGCAGTGCTAGAGATCCAACTGGCGCAGAGACCCAGTACTTC
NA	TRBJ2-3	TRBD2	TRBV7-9	CASSQGTSGLKVDTQYF	TGTGCCAGCAGCCAGGGGACTAGCGGCCTGAAGGTAGATACGCAGTATTTT
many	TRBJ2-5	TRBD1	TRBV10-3	CATKDRDRGNQETQYF	TGTGCCACCAAGGACCGGGACAGGGGAAACCAAGAGACCCAGTACTTC
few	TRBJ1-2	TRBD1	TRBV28	CASSRGDRDTYGYTF	TGTGCCAGCAGTAGAGGGGACAGGGACACCTATGGCTACACCTTC
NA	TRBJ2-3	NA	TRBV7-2	CASSFRRVDTQYF	TGTGCCAGCAGCTTCCGTCGGGTGGATACGCAGTATTTT
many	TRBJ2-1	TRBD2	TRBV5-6	CASSPLAGMKNEQFF	TGTGCCAGCAGCCCATTAGCGGGAATGAAGAATGAGCAGTTCTTC
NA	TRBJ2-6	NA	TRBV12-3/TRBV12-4	CTSNKGSSGANVLTF	TGTACCAGTAATAAAGGGAGCTCTGGGGCCAACGTCCTGACTTTC
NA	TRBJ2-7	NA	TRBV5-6	CVSSLRDIYEQCF	TGTGTCAGCAGCCTCCGGGACATCTACGAGCAGTGCTTC
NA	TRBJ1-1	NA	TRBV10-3	CAIGVDRGNTEAFF	TGTGCCATCGGTGTTGATAGGGGGAACACTGAAGCTTTCTTT
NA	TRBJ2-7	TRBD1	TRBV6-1	CASSEAGTGGYKQYF	TGCGCCAGCAGTGAAGCTGGGACAGGGGGCTACAAGCAGTACTTC
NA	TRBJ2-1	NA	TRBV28	CASSAQDGRTTGNGQFF	TGTGCTAGCAGTGCCCAAGACGGAAGAACTACGGGAAATGGGCAGTTCTTC
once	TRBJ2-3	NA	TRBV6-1	CASSDGRGTLGQDTQYF	TGTGCCAGCAGTGATGGTAGAGGCACACTGGGGCAAGATACGCAGTATTTT
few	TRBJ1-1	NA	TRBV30	CAWSRRGRNTEAFF	TGTGCCTGGAGCCGCAGGGGCCGAAACACTGAAGCTTTCTTT
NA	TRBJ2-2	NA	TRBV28	CASGAARGTPKGTGGLFF	TGTGCCAGCGGTGCAGCAAGAGGGACACCTAAGGGCACCGGGGGGCTGTTTTTT
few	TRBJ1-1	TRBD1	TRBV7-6	CASRKGTGENSEAFF	TGTGCCAGCAGGAAGGGGACAGGGGAAAACTCTGAAGCTTTCTTT
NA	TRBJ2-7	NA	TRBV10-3	CAISVSTGASGLYF	TGTGCCATCAGTGTATCGACTGGGGCGTCGGGGCTGTACTTC
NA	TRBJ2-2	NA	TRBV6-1	CASSEPDQHTGELFF	TGTGCCAGCAGTGAGCCGGACCAGCACACCGGGGAGCTGTTTTTT
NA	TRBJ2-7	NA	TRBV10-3	CAIGEIARSYEQYF	TGTGCCATCGGTGAGATAGCGCGATCCTACGAGCAGTACTTC
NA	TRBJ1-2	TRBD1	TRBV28	CASREDTGIGGRGYTF	TGTGCCAGCAGGGAAGATACCGGGATAGGGGGCCGCGGCTACACCTTC
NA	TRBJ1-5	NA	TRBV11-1	CSRSLGGGQPQHF	TGTTCCAGAAGCTTAGGGGGTGGTCAGCCCCAGCATTTT
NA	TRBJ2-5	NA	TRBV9	CASSVGQSAETQYF	TGTGCCAGCAGCGTAGGACAGTCCGCAGAGACCCAGTACTTC
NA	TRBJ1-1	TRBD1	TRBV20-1	CSAAYRGSNTEAFF	TGCAGTGCTGCCTACAGGGGCTCTAACACTGAAGCTTTCTTT
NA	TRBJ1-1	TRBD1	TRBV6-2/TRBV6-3	CASNYGGQVYTEAFF	TGCGCCAGCAATTACGGGGGACAGGTATACACTGAAGCTTTCTTT
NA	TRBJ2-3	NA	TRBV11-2	CASSLDPLLDTQYF	TGTGCCAGCAGCTTAGATCCACTCCTGGATACGCAGTATTTT
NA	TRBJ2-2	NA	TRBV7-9	CASSHGTSANTGELFF	TGTGCCAGCAGCCACGGGACCAGCGCGAACACCGGGGAGCTGTTTTTT
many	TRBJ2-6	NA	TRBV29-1	CSVEDYSQGVSGANVLTF	TGCAGCGTTGAAGACTATTCACAGGGTGTCTCTGGGGCCAACGTCCTGACTTTC
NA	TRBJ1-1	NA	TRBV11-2	CASNSPRQNTEAFF	TGTGCCAGCAACTCACCCCGACAGAACACTGAAGCTTTCTTT
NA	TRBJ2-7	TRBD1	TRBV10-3	CAIWTGGSLRSSYEQYF	TGTGCCATCTGGACAGGGGGCTCGCTCCGAAGCTCCTACGAGCAGTACTTC
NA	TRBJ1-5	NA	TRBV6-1	CANTPRDDLMMQPQHF	TGTGCCAACACTCCCCGGGACGATCTTATGATGCAGCCCCAGCATTTT
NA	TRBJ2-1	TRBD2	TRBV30	CAWTFLAGGGNEQFF	TGTGCCTGGACCTTTTTGGCCGGGGGGGGCAATGAGCAGTTCTTC
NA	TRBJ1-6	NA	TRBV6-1	CASSADPYNSPLHF	TGTGCCAGCAGTGCGGATCCTTATAATTCACCCCTCCACTTT
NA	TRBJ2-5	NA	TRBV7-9	CASNDGVTQYF	TGTGCCAGCAACGACGGAGTGACCCAGTACTTC
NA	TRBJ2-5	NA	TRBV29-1	CSAMEVQETKYF	TGCAGTGCTATGGAAGTACAAGAGACCAAGTACTTC
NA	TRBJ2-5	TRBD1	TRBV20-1	CSTRTTGEETQYF	TGCAGTACTAGAACAACAGGGGAAGAGACCCAGTACTTC
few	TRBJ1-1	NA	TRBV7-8	CASRYIQWAASSEAFF	TGTGCCAGCAGGTACATTCAGTGGGCTGCCTCGTCTGAAGCTTTCTTT
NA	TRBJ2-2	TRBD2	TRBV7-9	CASSAQLLAGVHSGELFF	TGTGCCAGCAGCGCGCAACTACTAGCGGGAGTTCATTCCGGGGAGCTGTTTTTT